This T cell receptor (beta chain) emerged from a study of cytomegalovirus exposure and HLA in healthy donors. 13 Jbeta primers and 60 Vbeta primers were used for the PCR. Clones were sequenced by immunoSEQ multiplex PCR, and TCRdb holds only the in-frame ones, with some missing. The sample lists about 170,000 clones; about 80% were seen once. The CDR3 length is 13 residues. J was trimmed by 4 bases and V by 4 bases; bases with no gene match: 4. Germline lookup yields CDR1 SQVTM and CDR2 ANQGSEA. The V call is TRBV29-1, the J call TRBJ1-2; 9 bases line up with TRBD1. Sequencing was done on a sample of PBMCs. The TCR originated in a woman aged 45-65 years in good health and CMV-seropositive. In DNA, the CDR3 is TGCAGCGTTGGCGAGGGACAGGGCTATGGCTACACCTTC. It yields the protein CSVGEGQGYGYTF.